The sequence of this T cell receptor (beta chain) was determined in a study of T-cell memory formation after mild COVID-19. TCRdb re-called the 5' RACE reads with MiXCR, one entry per CDR3 protein. The top ten hold under 25% of the sample, which has hundreds of thousands of distinct CDR3 sequences, around 15% seen once. This clonotype was observed a few times. The CDR3 sequence is 15 residues long. Per germline, CDR1 SGHAT and CDR2 FQNNGV. Trimming removed 2 bases from V and 5 bases from J, with 15 bases in between. This TCR was recovered from a man younger than 35 who had mild COVID-19 (a few samples of this study predate the infection). Cell type and time point are not known. This sequence joins TRBV11-2 and TRBJ2-5; either TRBD1 or TRBD2 may fit D (5 bases each). Material: PBMCs or a T cell subset sorted from them (not recorded which). This CDR3 reads CASSLISVGTETQYF. CDR3 nucleotide sequence: TGTGCCAGCAGCTTAATTTCAGTGGGGACGGAGACCCAGTACTTC.